The rows below give T cell receptor beta chains drawn from one sample of a study of T-cell reconstitution after alpha-beta-depleted transplantation in children. TCRdb passed the PCR reads through MiXCR, listing each CDR3 protein once. The sample records about 360,000 distinct CDR3 sequences, about 14% being singletons. The sample here was PBMCs, taken from the stem cell graft. All receptors derive from a human donor who donated a stem cell graft to a child with Fanconi anemia. CDR3s include the opening cysteine and the closing phenylalanine or tryptophan. The D gene is left open where the match is weak. The size of a clone is reported for some rows only, either as once, few or many, or as a class for expanded clones.

TRBD1	TRBV12-3/TRBV12-4	NA	TRBJ1-1	TGTGCCAGCAGTTTGGGGACAGTCACTGAAGCTTTCTTT	CASSLGTVTEAFF
TRBD1	TRBV28	many	TRBJ2-3	TGTGCCAGCAGTTCCGGGACAGGGGGACGGACAGATACGCAGTATTTT	CASSSGTGGRTDTQYF
NA	TRBV5-1	few	TRBJ1-1	TGCGCCAGCAGCGGCCACATCTCAAACACTGAAGCTTTCTTT	CASSGHISNTEAFF
NA	TRBV12-3/TRBV12-4	NA	TRBJ1-5	TGTGCCAGCAGTTTAACCCTTCGGGATCAGCCCCAGCATTTT	CASSLTLRDQPQHF
NA	TRBV12-3/TRBV12-4	many	TRBJ1-6	TGTGCCAGCAGTTTAGGGGCAGGAAATTCACCCCTCCACTTT	CASSLGAGNSPLHF
NA	TRBV20-1	many	TRBJ2-2	TGCAGTGCTAGGGAAACTCTGAACACCGGGGAGCTGTTTTTT	CSARETLNTGELFF
TRBD1	TRBV7-8	many	TRBJ1-1	TGTGCCAGCAGCTCAATTACAGGGGTGGTAACTGAAGCTTTCTTT	CASSSITGVVTEAFF
NA	TRBV20-1	NA	TRBJ2-1	TGCAGTGCTAGAGACCGGGACTCCTTCAATGAGCAGTTCTTC	CSARDRDSFNEQFF
NA	TRBV10-3	many	TRBJ1-3	TGTGCCATCAGTGGCGGGACAAGTTCTGGAAACACCATATATTTT	CAISGGTSSGNTIYF
NA	TRBV5-1	NA	TRBJ1-2	TGCGCCAGCAGCTTGGAACAGACCTTATTGGATGGCTACACCTTC	CASSLEQTLLDGYTF
TRBD1	TRBV10-3	few	TRBJ1-1	TGTGCCACCTACGGGACAGGGCTTCCGGGGGGTGAAGCTTTCTTT	CATYGTGLPGGEAFF
NA	TRBV27	many	TRBJ1-5	TGTGCCAGCAGTTCACAGGATTATAGCAATCAGCCCCAGCATTTT	CASSSQDYSNQPQHF
NA	TRBV18	NA	TRBJ1-1	TGTGCCAGCTCACCAAACAGGAACACTGAAGCTTTCTTT	CASSPNRNTEAFF
NA	TRBV4-3	many	TRBJ2-2	TGCGCCAGCAGCCAAGAGAGGGGGACCGGGGAGCTGTTTTTT	CASSQERGTGELFF
TRBD1	TRBV5-1	NA	TRBJ1-1	TGCGCCAGCAGCGGAACGACAGGGCCAGGCGAAGCTTTCTTT	CASSGTTGPGEAFF
TRBD2	TRBV6-5	NA	TRBJ2-3	TGTGCCAGCAGTTCAACCGACCGGGGGGGCCCAGATACGCAGTATTTT	CASSSTDRGGPDTQYF
NA	TRBV29-1	many	TRBJ2-2	TGCAGCGTTGCGAGGGACCCCACCGGGGAGCTGTTTTTT	CSVARDPTGELFF
NA	TRBV6-2/TRBV6-3	NA	TRBJ2-4	TGTGCCAGCAGTCCACCATCGGGGGGACAGGTTCAGTACTTC	CASSPPSGGQVQYF
TRBD2	TRBV5-1	NA	TRBJ2-5	TGCGCCAGCAGCGTAACTAGCGGGGAAGAGACCCAGTACTTC	CASSVTSGEETQYF
NA	TRBV5-5	few	TRBJ2-2	TGTGCCAGCAGCTTGACAGACGCGAACACCGGGGAGCTGTTTTTT	CASSLTDANTGELFF
TRBD2	TRBV9	many	TRBJ2-1	TGTGCCAGCAGCGTAGGGCTAGCGGGGGGAGGGGTCTCCTACAATGAGCAGTTCTTC	CASSVGLAGGGVSYNEQFF
TRBD1	TRBV6-2/TRBV6-3	many	TRBJ2-1	TGTGCCAGCAGTTACCTTGGACAGGGGGGCAATGAGCAGTTCTTC	CASSYLGQGGNEQFF
NA	TRBV11-2	NA	TRBJ2-3	TGTGCCAGCAGCCGTAGGGGGGCCGAGGCAGATACGCAGTATTTT	CASSRRGAEADTQYF
NA	TRBV7-2	NA	TRBJ1-5	TGTGCCAGCAGCCTAGTTTACCCCGAGAGTCCCCAGCATTTT	CASSLVYPESPQHF
TRBD2	TRBV18	few	TRBJ2-5	TGTGCCAGCTCACCGGTAGCGGGCGGGACTCAAGAGACCCAGTACTTC	CASSPVAGGTQETQYF
TRBD2	TRBV7-9	NA	TRBJ2-1	TGTGCCAGCAGCCAAACCGGGACTAGCTACTACAATGAGCAGTTCTTC	CASSQTGTSYYNEQFF
NA	TRBV5-1	NA	TRBJ2-7	TGCGCCAGCAGCTTGGGGGTGACAGGCGAGCAGTACTTC	CASSLGVTGEQYF
NA	TRBV7-8	few	TRBJ2-1	TGTGCCAGCAGGACCTACAGGTACAATGAGCAGTTCTTC	CASRTYRYNEQFF
TRBD2	TRBV5-5	few	TRBJ2-1	TGTGCCAGCAGCCCGAGGATAGCGGGGGAGAATGAGCAGTTCTTC	CASSPRIAGENEQFF
NA	TRBV6-5	many	TRBJ2-5	TGTGCCAGCAGTTACGGGCAGGGAAAACAAGAGACCCAGTACTTC	CASSYGQGKQETQYF
NA	TRBV25-1	NA	TRBJ2-3	TGTGCCAGCAGTGTCTCGGGGGAAAAGGATACGCAGTATTTT	CASSVSGEKDTQYF
NA	TRBV29-1	many	TRBJ1-2	TGCAGCGCCAGACTAAGGCACACTTATGGCTACACCTTC	CSARLRHTYGYTF
NA	TRBV6-1	few	TRBJ2-7	TGTGCCAGCGACAAATTCACAGATCCCTACGAGCAGTACTTC	CASDKFTDPYEQYF
NA	TRBV4-2	once	TRBJ2-2	TGTGCCAGCAGCCAAAGCAACACCGGGGAGCTGTTTTTT	CASSQSNTGELFF
NA	TRBV7-9	NA	TRBJ2-1	TGTGCCAGCAGCTTAGAGGCACAGAACAATGAGCAGTTCTTC	CASSLEAQNNEQFF
NA	TRBV6-1	NA	TRBJ1-2	TGTGCCAGCAGCCCGGGGGGAGGAGTTGGCTACACCTTC	CASSPGGGVGYTF
NA	TRBV4-1	many	TRBJ2-7	TGCGCCAGCAGCCAAGACGAAGTGAACGAGCAGTACTTC	CASSQDEVNEQYF
TRBD2	TRBV10-3	NA	TRBJ2-3	TGTGCCATCAGGACAACAAGCGGGGCAGTGACAGATACGCAGTATTTT	CAIRTTSGAVTDTQYF
NA	TRBV12-3/TRBV12-4	few	TRBJ1-1	TGTGCCAGCAGGCGACAGGATGAAGCTTTCTTT	CASRRQDEAFF
NA	TRBV7-8	many	TRBJ2-1	TGTGCCAGCAGCTTAGCGGGGCGCATTTACAATGAGCAGTTCTTC	CASSLAGRIYNEQFF
NA	TRBV20-1	NA	TRBJ2-1	TGCAGTGCTGGGGGTGACAGCCACAATGAGCAGTTCTTC	CSAGGDSHNEQFF
TRBD1	TRBV4-2	many	TRBJ1-1	TGTGCCAGCAGCCAAGAACAGGGGCGGCTGAACACTGAAGCTTTCTTT	CASSQEQGRLNTEAFF